This T cell receptor beta chain was documented in a study of cytomegalovirus exposure and HLA in healthy donors. The CDR3 is 15 residues long. Trimming stripped 3 bases from V and 4 bases from J, with 14 bases between. CDR1 and CDR2 from the germline V gene are SGHTA and FQGTGA. PCR primers comprised 60 Vbeta and 13 Jbeta primers. TCRdb's table, derived via immunoSEQ multiplex PCR, lists solely in-frame clones and lacks some. Of roughly 140,000 clones detected, about 75% appear once; the ten largest clones hold approximately 4%. This sequence joins TRBV7-3 and TRBJ2-3, with D perhaps matching TRBD2 (6 bases). Sequenced: PBMCs. The origin of this receptor is a man aged 18 to 29 in good health and CMV-seronegative. The CDR3 DNA is TGTGCCAGCAGCTTTGATGCCGGGAGCGCAGATACGCAGTATTTT. This encodes CASSFDAGSADTQYF.